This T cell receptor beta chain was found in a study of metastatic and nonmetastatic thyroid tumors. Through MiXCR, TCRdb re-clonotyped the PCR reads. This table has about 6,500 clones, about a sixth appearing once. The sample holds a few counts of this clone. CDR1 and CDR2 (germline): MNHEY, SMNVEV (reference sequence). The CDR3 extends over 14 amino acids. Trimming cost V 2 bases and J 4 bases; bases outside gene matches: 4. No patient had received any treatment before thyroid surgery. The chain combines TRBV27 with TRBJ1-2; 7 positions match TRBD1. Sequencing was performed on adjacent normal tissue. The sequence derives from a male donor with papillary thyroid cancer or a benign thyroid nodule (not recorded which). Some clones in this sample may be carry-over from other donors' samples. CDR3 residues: CASSLQGDSYGYTF. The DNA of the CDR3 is TGTGCCAGCAGTTTACAGGGGGACTCCTATGGCTACACCTTC.